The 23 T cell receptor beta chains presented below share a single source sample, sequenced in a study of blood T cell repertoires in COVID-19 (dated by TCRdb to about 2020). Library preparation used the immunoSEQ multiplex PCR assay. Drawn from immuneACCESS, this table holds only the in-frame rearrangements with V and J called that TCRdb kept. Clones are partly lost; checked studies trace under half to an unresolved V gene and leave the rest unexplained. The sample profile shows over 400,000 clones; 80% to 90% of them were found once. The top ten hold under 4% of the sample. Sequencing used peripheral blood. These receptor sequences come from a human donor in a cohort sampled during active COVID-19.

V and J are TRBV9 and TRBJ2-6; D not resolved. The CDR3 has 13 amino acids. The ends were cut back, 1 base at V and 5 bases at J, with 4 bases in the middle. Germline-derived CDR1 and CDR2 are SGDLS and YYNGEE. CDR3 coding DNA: TGTGCCAGCAGCGTAAGCCGGGCCAACGTCCTGACTTTC. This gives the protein CASSVSRANVLTF.

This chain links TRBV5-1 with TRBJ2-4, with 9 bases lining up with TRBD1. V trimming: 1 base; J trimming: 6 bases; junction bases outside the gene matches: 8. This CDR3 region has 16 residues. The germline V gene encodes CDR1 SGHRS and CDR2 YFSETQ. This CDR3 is CASSLNKGQGRNIQYF. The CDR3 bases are TGCGCCAGCAGCTTGAACAAGGGACAGGGAAGAAACATTCAGTACTTC.

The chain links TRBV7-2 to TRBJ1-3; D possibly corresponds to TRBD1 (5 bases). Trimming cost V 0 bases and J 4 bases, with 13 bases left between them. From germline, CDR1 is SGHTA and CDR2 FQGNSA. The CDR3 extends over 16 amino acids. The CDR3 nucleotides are TGTGCCAGCAGCTTAGCCTTCACAGGTCTAGGAAACACCATATATTTT. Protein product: CASSLAFTGLGNTIYF.

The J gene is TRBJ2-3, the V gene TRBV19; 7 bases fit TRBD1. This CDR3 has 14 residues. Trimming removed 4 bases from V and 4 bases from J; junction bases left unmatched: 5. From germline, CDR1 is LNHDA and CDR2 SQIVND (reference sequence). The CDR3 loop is CASSKTGMPDTQYF. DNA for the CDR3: TGTGCCAGTAGTAAGACAGGGATGCCAGATACGCAGTATTTT.

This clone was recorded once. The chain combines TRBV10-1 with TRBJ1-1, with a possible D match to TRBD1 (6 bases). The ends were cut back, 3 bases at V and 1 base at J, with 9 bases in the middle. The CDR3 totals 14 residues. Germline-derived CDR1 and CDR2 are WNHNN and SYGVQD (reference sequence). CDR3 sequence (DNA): TGCGCCAGCAGTGAACGCAGGGGGAACACTGAAGCTTTCTTT. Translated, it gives CASSERRGNTEAFF.

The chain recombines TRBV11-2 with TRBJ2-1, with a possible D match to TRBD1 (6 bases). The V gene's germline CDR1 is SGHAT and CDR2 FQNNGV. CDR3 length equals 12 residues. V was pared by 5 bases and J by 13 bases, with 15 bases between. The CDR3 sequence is CASSHDDRHQFF. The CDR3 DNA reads TGTGCCAGCAGCCACGACGACAGGCATCAGTTCTTC.

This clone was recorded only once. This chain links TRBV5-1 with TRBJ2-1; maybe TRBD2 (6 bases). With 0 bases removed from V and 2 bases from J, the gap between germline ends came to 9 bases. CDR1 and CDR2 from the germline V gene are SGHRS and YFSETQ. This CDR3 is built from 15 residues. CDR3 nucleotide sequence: TGCGCCAGCAGCTTGGAAGGGAGGACCTACAATGAGCAGTTCTTC. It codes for CASSLEGRTYNEQFF.

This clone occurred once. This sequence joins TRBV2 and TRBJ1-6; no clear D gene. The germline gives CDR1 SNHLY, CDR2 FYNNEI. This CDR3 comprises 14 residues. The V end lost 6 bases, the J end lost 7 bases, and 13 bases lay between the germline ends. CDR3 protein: CASRADGGNSPLHF. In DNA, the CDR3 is TGTGCCAGCAGGGCCGACGGAGGGAATTCACCCCTCCACTTT.

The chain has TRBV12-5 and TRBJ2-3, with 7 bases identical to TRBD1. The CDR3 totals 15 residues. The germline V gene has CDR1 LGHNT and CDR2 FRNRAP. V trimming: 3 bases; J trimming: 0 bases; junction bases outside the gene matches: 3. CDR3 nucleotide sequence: TGTGCTAGTGGTTTCGGGACAGCAAGCACAGATACGCAGTATTTT. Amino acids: CASGFGTASTDTQYF.

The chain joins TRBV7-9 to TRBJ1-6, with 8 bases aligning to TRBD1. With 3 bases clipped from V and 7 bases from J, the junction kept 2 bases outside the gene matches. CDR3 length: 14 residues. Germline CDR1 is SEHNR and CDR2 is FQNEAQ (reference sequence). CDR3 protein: CASSFWTGNSPLHF. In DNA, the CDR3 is TGTGCCAGCAGCTTTTGGACAGGGAATTCACCCCTCCACTTT.

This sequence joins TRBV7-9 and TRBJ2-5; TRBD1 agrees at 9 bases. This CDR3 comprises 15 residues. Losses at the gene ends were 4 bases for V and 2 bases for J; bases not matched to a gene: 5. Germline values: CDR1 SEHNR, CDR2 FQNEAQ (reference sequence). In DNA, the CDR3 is TGTGCCAGCAGCTCTCGGACAGGGGCTCAAGAGACCCAGTACTTC. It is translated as CASSSRTGAQETQYF.

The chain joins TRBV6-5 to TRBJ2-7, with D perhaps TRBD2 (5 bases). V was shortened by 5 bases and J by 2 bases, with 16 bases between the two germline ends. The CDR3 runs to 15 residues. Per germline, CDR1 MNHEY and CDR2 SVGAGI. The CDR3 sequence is CASSPLGGPTYEQYF. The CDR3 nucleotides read TGTGCCAGCAGTCCACTCGGCGGGCCCACCTACGAGCAGTACTTC.

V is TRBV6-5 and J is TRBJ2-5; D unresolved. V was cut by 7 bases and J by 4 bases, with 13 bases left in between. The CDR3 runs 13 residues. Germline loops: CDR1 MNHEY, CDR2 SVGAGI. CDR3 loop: CASTRSRTETQYF. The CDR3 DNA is TGTGCCAGCACTCGTTCCAGAACAGAGACCCAGTACTTC.

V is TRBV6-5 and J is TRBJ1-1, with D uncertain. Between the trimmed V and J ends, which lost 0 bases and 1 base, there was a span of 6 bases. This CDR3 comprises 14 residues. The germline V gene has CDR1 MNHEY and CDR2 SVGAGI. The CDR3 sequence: CASSYSTRNTEAFF. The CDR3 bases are TGTGCCAGCAGTTACTCGACTCGGAACACTGAAGCTTTCTTT.

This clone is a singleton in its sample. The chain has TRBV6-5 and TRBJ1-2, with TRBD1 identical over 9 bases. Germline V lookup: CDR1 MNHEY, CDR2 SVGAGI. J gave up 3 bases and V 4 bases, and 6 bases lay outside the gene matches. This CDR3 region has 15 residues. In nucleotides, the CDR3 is TGTGCCAGCAGTTCCATGGACAGGGGACACTATGGCTACACCTTC. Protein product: CASSSMDRGHYGYTF.

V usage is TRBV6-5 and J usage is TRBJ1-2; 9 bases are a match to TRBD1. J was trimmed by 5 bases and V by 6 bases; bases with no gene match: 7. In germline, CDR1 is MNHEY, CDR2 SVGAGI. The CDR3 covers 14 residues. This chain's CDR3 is CASSWTGEGYGYTF. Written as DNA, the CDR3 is TGTGCCAGCAGCTGGACAGGGGAGGGGTATGGCTACACCTTC.

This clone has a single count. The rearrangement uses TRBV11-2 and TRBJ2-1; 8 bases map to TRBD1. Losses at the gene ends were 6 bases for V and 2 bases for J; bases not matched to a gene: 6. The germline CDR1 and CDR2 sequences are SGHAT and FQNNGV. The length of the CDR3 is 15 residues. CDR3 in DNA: TGTGCCAGCAGACCGACAGGGGCCACCTACAATGAGCAGTTCTTC. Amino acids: CASRPTGATYNEQFF.

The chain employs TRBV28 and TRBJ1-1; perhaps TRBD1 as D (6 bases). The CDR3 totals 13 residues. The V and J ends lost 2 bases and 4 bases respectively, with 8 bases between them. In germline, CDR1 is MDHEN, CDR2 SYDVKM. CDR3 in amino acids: CASSLQGTTEAFF. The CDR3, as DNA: TGTGCCAGCAGTTTACAGGGGACCACTGAAGCTTTCTTT.

CDR3 protein: CASSQSGLRSEAFF. In DNA form, the CDR3 reads TGTGCCAGCAGCCAAAGCGGACTTAGGTCTGAAGCTTTCTTT. The chain links TRBV3-1 (or the pseudogene TRBV3-2) to TRBJ1-1; no firm D call. This CDR3 has 14 amino acids. Trimming cost V 2 bases and J 6 bases, with 13 bases left between them. CDR1 is LGHDT and CDR2 is YNNKEL in the germline V gene (reference sequence).

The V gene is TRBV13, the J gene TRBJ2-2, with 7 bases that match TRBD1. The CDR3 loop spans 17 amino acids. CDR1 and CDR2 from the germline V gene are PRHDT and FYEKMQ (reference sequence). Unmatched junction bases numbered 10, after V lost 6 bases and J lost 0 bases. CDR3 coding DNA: TGTGCCAGCAGGAGGGGGCTAGGTGCCTCGAACACCGGGGAGCTGTTTTTT. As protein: CASRRGLGASNTGELFF.

Written as DNA, the CDR3 is TGTGCCACCAGCAGTTCCAGGGCCTCCTCTGAAGCTTTCTTT. As protein: CATSSSRASSEAFF. J is TRBJ1-1 and V is TRBV15; possible D gene TRBD1, 5 bases. Per the germline V gene, CDR1 is LNHNV and CDR2 is YYDKDF (reference sequence). The V gene lost 3 bases and the J gene lost 6 bases, with 14 bases spanning the gap. This CDR3 is built from 14 residues.

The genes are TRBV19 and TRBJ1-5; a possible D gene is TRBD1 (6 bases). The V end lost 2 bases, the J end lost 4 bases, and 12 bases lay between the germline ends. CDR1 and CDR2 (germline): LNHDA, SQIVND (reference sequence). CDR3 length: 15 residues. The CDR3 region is CASSINGRGNQPQHF. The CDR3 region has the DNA TGTGCCAGTAGTATAAATGGTAGGGGGAATCAGCCCCAGCATTTT.

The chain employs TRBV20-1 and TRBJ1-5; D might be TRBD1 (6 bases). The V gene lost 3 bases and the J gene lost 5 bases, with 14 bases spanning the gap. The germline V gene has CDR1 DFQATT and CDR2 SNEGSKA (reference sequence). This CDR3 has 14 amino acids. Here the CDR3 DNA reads TGCAGTGCTAGTCCCGGGACAAGGTATCAGCCCCAGCATTTT. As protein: CSASPGTRYQPQHF.